These 12 T cell receptor beta chains share one sample of origin, sequenced in a study of molecular identifiers for immune sequencing clone quantification. One entry per CDR3 protein results from TCRdb running MiXCR on the PCR reads. The top ten clones hold approximately 0.9% of a sample with some 650,000 distinct CDR3 sequences, nearly 20% of them seen once. The source material was naive CD8+ T cells from blood, with Jurkat cell RNA spiked in. Noted subset: FACS-sorted CD8+CD4-CCR7+CD45RA+ naive T cells. The receptors here all came from a human donor in good health. Some libraries in this study had Jurkat cell RNA spiked in.

The V gene is TRBV30, the J gene TRBJ2-7; weak D call: TRBD1 (6 bases). The CDR3 totals 19 residues. With 3 bases removed from V and 2 bases from J, the gap between germline ends came to 29 bases. The germline gives CDR1 GTSNPN, CDR2 SVGIG (reference sequence). The CDR3 loop is CAWRGFDGYRASYTYEQYF. CDR3 DNA: TGTGCCTGGAGAGGGTTTGATGGGTACAGGGCCTCCTATACCTACGAGCAGTACTTC.

This clonotype has ten or more counts. V and J are TRBV4-2 and TRBJ2-7, with 7 bases aligning to TRBD2. The CDR3 runs to 16 residues. The germline V gene has CDR1 LGHNA and CDR2 YNFKEQ. The J segment lost 2 bases and the V segment lost 3 bases, leaving 10 bases of the junction unmatched. The DNA of the CDR3 is TGTGCCAGCAGCCAGAGTGGCGGGAGTGCGCCCTACGAGCAGTACTTC. This encodes CASSQSGGSAPYEQYF.

The sample holds many counts of this clonotype. The V and J genes are TRBV20-1 and TRBJ2-7; D is possibly TRBD2 (6 bases). Germline V CDR1 and CDR2: DFQATT, SNEGSKA (reference sequence). CDR3 length equals 14 residues. Trimming cost V 3 bases and J 2 bases, with 14 bases left between them. Here the CDR3 DNA reads TGCAGTGCTAGGGCCGGGACTGAGACCTACGAGCAGTACTTC. Protein product: CSARAGTETYEQYF.

The rearrangement joins TRBV30 to TRBJ1-1; 8 positions agree with TRBD1. This CDR3 comprises 13 residues. Germline-derived CDR1 and CDR2 are GTSNPN and SVGIG (reference sequence). The V segment lost 3 bases and the J segment 3 bases; nucleotides outside the gene matches: 3. CDR3 sequence (DNA): TGTGCCTGGAGGGACAGGGACGACACTGAAGCTTTCTTT. It yields the protein CAWRDRDDTEAFF.

On this clonotype: This may be a read error: a much more frequent sequence differs by one nucleotide. The chain carries TRBV7-6 and TRBJ2-7, with 11 bases aligning to TRBD1. The length of the CDR3 is 18 residues. V gave up 8 bases and J gave up 2 bases; unmatched junction bases: 17. CDR1 and CDR2 from the germline V gene are SGHVS and FNYEAQ. For the CDR3, the DNA is TGTGCCAGCGGCCTAGGGACAGGGGGTTCATTCAACACCTACGAGCAGTACTTC. Translating it yields CASGLGTGGSFNTYEQYF.

This clonotype was observed many times. V and J are TRBV12-3 or TRBV12-4 and TRBJ2-7; D is unclear. This CDR3 has 13 amino acids. The germline V and J ends were trimmed by 7 bases and 6 bases, with 16 bases remaining between them. The CDR3 region is CASTTPGHGEQYF. CDR3 bases: TGTGCCAGCACTACCCCTGGGCACGGCGAGCAGTACTTC.

Remarks on this clonotype: A much larger clone differs by one base, so this may be a read error. The rearrangement uses TRBV7-9 and TRBJ1-1; TRBD1 matches at 7 bases. Losses at the gene ends were 6 bases for V and 4 bases for J; bases not matched to a gene: 14. CDR1 is SEHNR and CDR2 is FQNEAQ in the germline V gene (reference sequence). The CDR3 length is 16 residues. CDR3 loop: CASRTGLGLVSTEAFF. The CDR3 region has the DNA TGTGCCAGCAGGACAGGGTTGGGGCTGGTGAGCACTGAAGCTTTCTTT.

This rearrangement joins TRBV5-6 to TRBJ2-2, with D perhaps TRBD1 (6 bases). Between the trimmed V and J ends, which lost 0 bases and 3 bases, there was a span of 12 bases. This CDR3 spans 16 amino acids. Looked up from germline, CDR1 is SGHDT and CDR2 is YYEEEE. The CDR3 nucleotides are TGTGCCAGCAGCTTGGTTCCAGGGGATGACACCGGGGAGCTGTTTTTT. Translated: CASSLVPGDDTGELFF.

This clonotype occurred many times. The V gene is TRBV6-2 or TRBV6-3, the J gene TRBJ2-7; tentative D call: TRBD2 (5 bases). V lost 2 bases, J lost 0 bases, and 14 bases lay in between. The CDR3 is 16 amino acids. Germline V CDR1 and CDR2: MNHEY, SVGEGT. CDR3 in amino acids: CASSYGPGLSSYEQYF. The CDR3, as DNA: TGTGCCAGCAGTTACGGGCCGGGGTTGAGCTCCTACGAGCAGTACTTC.

This clonotype was found many times. This sequence joins TRBV6-5 and TRBJ1-6, with D possibly being TRBD1 (5 bases). This CDR3 region has 16 residues. Germline lookup yields CDR1 MNHEY and CDR2 SVGAGI. V was cut by 0 bases and J by 10 bases, with 16 bases left in between. CDR3 sequence (DNA): TGTGCCAGCAGTTACTCTTCGGGGGATTTGAGCTCACCCCTCCACTTT. Protein product: CASSYSSGDLSSPLHF.

The table lists this clonotype with many counts. The J gene is TRBJ2-7, the V gene TRBV4-3, with 10 positions matching TRBD1. The J segment lost 4 bases and the V segment lost 4 bases, leaving 13 bases of the junction unmatched. In germline, CDR1 is LGHNA, CDR2 YSLEER. The CDR3 totals 17 residues. This CDR3 reads CASSLYLTGTGEYEQYF. DNA of the CDR3: TGCGCCAGCAGCCTATACTTAACCGGGACAGGGGAGTACGAGCAGTACTTC.

On this clonotype: Likely a read error: the CDR3 ends without its conserved phenylalanine or tryptophan. The chain joins TRBV27 to TRBJ2-5, with D unresolved. Germline lookup yields CDR1 MNHEY and CDR2 SMNVEV (reference sequence). The CDR3 is 14 amino acids. V lost 5 bases to trimming and J lost 5 bases, with 15 bases between them. The CDR3 is CASSTGAGYETQYS. CDR3 DNA sequence: TGTGCCAGCAGTACCGGAGCTGGGTATGAGACCCAGTACTCC.